One and the same sample provided the 27 T cell receptor beta chains below, sequenced in a study of OX40 agonist ivuxolimab in advanced cancers. Some clones are missing from TCRdb's copy, which holds only in-frame ones; the method was immunoSEQ multiplex PCR. The sample yields about 150,000 clones, about 92% seen once. This material consisted of CD4+ or CD8+ T cells sorted from blood, taken in a trial of the OX40 agonist ivuxolimab. All receptors derive from an adult with an advanced solid tumor such as melanoma, head and neck, liver or kidney cancer.

The chain has TRBV2 and TRBJ2-7, with D perhaps given as TRBD1 or TRBD2 (5 bases each). The ends were cut back, 6 bases at V and 9 bases at J, with 12 bases in the middle. This CDR3 has 11 residues. Germline V gives CDR1 SNHLY, CDR2 FYNNEI. The CDR3: CASRGEERQYF. In nucleotides, the CDR3 is TGTGCCAGCAGGGGGGAAGAGCGGCAGTACTTC. Filled out from reference TRBV2 and TRBJ2-7, the complete variable domain reads EPEVTQTPSHQVTQMGQEVILRCVPISNHLYFYWYRQILGQKVEFLVSFYNNEISEKSEIFDDQFSVERPDGSNFTLKIRSTKLEDSAMYFCASRGEERQYFGPGTRLTVT.

This chain joins TRBV7-2 and TRBJ1-5; 8 bases align to TRBD1. CDR1 SGHTA and CDR2 FQGNSA come from the germline V gene. This CDR3 contains 15 residues. Trimming removed 1 base from V and 10 bases from J; junction bases left unmatched: 9. Written as DNA, the CDR3 is TGTGCCAGCAGCTTAGTTGGGACAGGAGGCGATCCCCAGCATTTT. Amino acids: CASSLVGTGGDPQHF.

The gene calls are TRBV2 and TRBJ2-2; 7 bases align to TRBD1. The V gene's germline CDR1 is SNHLY and CDR2 FYNNEI. V shed 0 bases, J shed 7 bases, and the junction held 2 bases outside the gene matches. The CDR3 is 14 residues long. This chain's CDR3 is CASSEARGRGELFF. Written as DNA, the CDR3 is TGTGCCAGCAGTGAAGCAAGGGGGCGCGGGGAGCTGTTTTTT.

V usage is TRBV19 and J usage is TRBJ2-6; 10 bases align to TRBD1. CDR3 length equals 17 residues. V was pared by 6 bases and J by 2 bases, with 7 bases of the junction left unmatched. Germline lookup yields CDR1 LNHDA and CDR2 SQIVND (reference sequence). The CDR3: CASRRTGGAPGANVLTF. CDR3 coding DNA: TGTGCCAGTAGGCGGACAGGGGGGGCTCCTGGGGCCAACGTCCTGACTTTC.

This chain joins TRBV6-5 and TRBJ1-4, with a tentative D call TRBD1 (5 bases). The CDR3 spans 15 residues. With 8 bases removed from V and 5 bases from J, the gap between germline ends came to 18 bases. Germline values: CDR1 MNHEY, CDR2 SVGAGI. This CDR3 reads CASQIPRALNEKLFF. The DNA for the CDR3 is TGTGCCAGCCAAATCCCCAGGGCCCTAAATGAAAAACTGTTTTTT.

This sequence joins TRBV4-1 and TRBJ1-4; the D is unclear. This CDR3 spans 16 amino acids. Germline assignment: CDR1 MGHRA and CDR2 YSYEKL. V dropped 0 bases and J dropped 7 bases, with 15 bases sitting between them. CDR3 DNA sequence: TGCGCCAGCAGCCAAGATAACCCCACCGCCTCTGAAAAACTGTTTTTT. Translation: CASSQDNPTASEKLFF.

V usage is TRBV5-6 and J usage is TRBJ1-2, with D tentatively TRBD1 (5 bases). V was pared by 4 bases and J by 3 bases, with 10 bases between. The V gene's germline CDR1 is SGHDT and CDR2 YYEEEE. The length of the CDR3 is 13 residues. The CDR3 spells CASSRDGYYGYTF. CDR3 in DNA: TGTGCCAGCAGCCGGGACGGATACTATGGCTACACCTTC.

This clone appeared once. The chain employs TRBV6-5 and TRBJ2-5; D uncertain. Per the germline V gene, CDR1 is MNHEY and CDR2 is SVGAGI. The CDR3 runs to 14 residues. V lost 5 bases and J 4 bases, leaving 14 bases between the germline ends. The CDR3 protein is CASSPQLDGETQYF. The CDR3 DNA follows: TGTGCCAGCAGTCCTCAACTGGACGGAGAGACCCAGTACTTC.

The chain links TRBV6-4 to TRBJ2-3; perhaps D is TRBD1 or TRBD2 (7 bases each). CDR1 is MRHNA and CDR2 is SNTAGT in the germline V gene. CDR3 length equals 16 residues. V lost 8 bases, J lost 2 bases, and 20 bases lay in between. CDR3 region: CASDRGGGGLTDTQYF. The CDR3 nucleotides read TGTGCCAGCGACCGTGGGGGAGGGGGCCTCACAGATACGCAGTATTTT.

This rearrangement joins TRBV6-1 to TRBJ1-2; no firm D call. V lost 5 bases and J lost 4, with 17 bases in between. The germline V gene encodes CDR1 MNHNS and CDR2 SASEGT. This CDR3 contains 15 residues. The CDR3 DNA reads TGTGCCAGCAGTTCCCATGGGGAAGGGCTCTATGGCTACACCTTC. Translating gives CASSSHGEGLYGYTF.

Only one count was recorded for this clone. This chain joins TRBV4-1 and TRBJ2-5; D possibly uses TRBD1 or TRBD2 (5 bases each). CDR1 is MGHRA and CDR2 is YSYEKL in the germline V gene. The length of the CDR3 is 15 residues. Trimming took 1 base from V and 7 from J, leaving 16 bases between them. CDR3 loop: CASSQALRGPRTQYF. The CDR3 DNA follows: TGCGCCAGCAGCCAAGCGCTTCGGGGCCCGAGGACCCAGTACTTC.

V is TRBV9 and J is TRBJ1-2, with a weak D call TRBD1 (5 bases). The CDR3 is 13 residues long. CDR1 and CDR2 (germline): SGDLS, YYNGEE. Trimming removed 4 bases from V and 2 bases from J, with 9 bases in between. The CDR3 region is CASSSRQNYGYTF. CDR3 in DNA: TGTGCCAGCAGCAGTAGACAGAACTATGGCTACACCTTC.

The CDR3 protein is CASSFRAGLRSYEQYF. For the CDR3, the DNA is TGTGCCAGCAGCTTTAGGGCCGGGCTACGTTCCTACGAGCAGTACTTC. The chain links TRBV7-2 to TRBJ2-7, with unresolved D. This CDR3 region has 16 residues. Trimming left V 3 bases short and J 1 base short, with 16 bases between. The V gene's germline CDR1 is SGHTA and CDR2 FQGNSA.

The CDR3 spells CASREQGGEQYF. CDR3 nucleotide sequence: TGTGCCAGCAGGGAACAGGGCGGTGAGCAGTACTTC. V is TRBV6-5 and J is TRBJ2-7; D is possibly TRBD1 (6 bases). CDR1 MNHEY and CDR2 SVGAGI come from the germline V gene. V was clipped by 6 bases and J by 7 bases, with 13 bases between them. The CDR3 runs to 12 residues.

The gene calls are TRBV7-6 and TRBJ1-1; 9 bases agree with TRBD1. The germline gives CDR1 SGHVS, CDR2 FNYEAQ. The V gene end was trimmed by 1 base and the J gene end by 11 bases; junction bases not matched to a gene: 8. The length of the CDR3 is 14 residues. CDR3 region: CASSLGTGEDSAFF. CDR3 bases: TGTGCCAGCAGCTTAGGGACAGGGGAGGATTCGGCTTTCTTT.

This sequence joins TRBV5-6 and TRBJ2-3, with 10 bases that match TRBD2. The CDR3 contains 15 residues. The trim removed 4 bases at V and 4 bases at J, leaving 6 bases unmatched. In germline, CDR1 is SGHDT, CDR2 YYEEEE. This chain's CDR3 is CASSKSSGGADTQYF. The CDR3 DNA is TGTGCCAGCAGCAAGTCTAGCGGGGGCGCAGATACGCAGTATTTT.

J is TRBJ2-4 and V is TRBV29-1; 8 positions match TRBD2. J lost 7 bases, V lost 4 bases, and 9 bases had no gene match. The CDR3 consists of 14 residues. CDR1 is SQVTM and CDR2 is ANQGSEA in the germline V gene. CDR3 residues: CSVALAGRRNIQYF. DNA for the CDR3: TGCAGCGTTGCCTTAGCGGGACGACGTAACATTCAGTACTTC.

The chain couples TRBV29-1 to TRBJ2-7; 11 positions agree with TRBD1. With 7 bases clipped from V and 5 bases from J, the junction kept 10 bases outside the gene matches. This CDR3 has 14 amino acids. From germline, CDR1 is SQVTM and CDR2 ANQGSEA. Here the CDR3 reads CSDRTGGDQDEQYF. The DNA of the CDR3 is TGCAGCGACCGGACAGGGGGCGATCAAGACGAGCAGTACTTC.

The chain joins TRBV9 to TRBJ2-3; D is uncertain. The CDR3 has 13 residues. Between the trimmed V and J ends, which lost 0 bases and 5 bases, there was a span of 7 bases. CDR1 and CDR2 from the germline V gene are SGDLS and YYNGEE. The CDR3 nucleotides are TGTGCCAGCAGCGTAGGGGGAATAGATACGCAGTATTTT. This translates into CASSVGGIDTQYF. Variable domain in full (rest from reference TRBV9 and TRBJ2-3): DSGVTQTPKHLITATGQRVTLRCSPRSGDLSVYWYQQSLDQGLQFLIQYYNGEERAKGNILERFSAQQFPDLHSELNLSSLELGDSALYFCASSVGGIDTQYFGPGTRLTVL.

The V and J genes are TRBV4-2 and TRBJ2-7, with 13 bases lining up with TRBD2. This CDR3 has 15 amino acids. Trimming cost V 8 bases and J 4 bases; bases outside gene matches: 8. In germline, CDR1 is LGHNA, CDR2 YNFKEQ. CDR3 in amino acids: CASGGLAGEGYEQYF. The CDR3 nucleotides are TGTGCCAGCGGAGGACTAGCGGGAGAGGGATACGAGCAGTACTTC.

This clone is a singleton in its sample. This rearrangement joins TRBV2 to TRBJ2-5; 11 positions agree with TRBD1. With 4 bases clipped from V and 11 bases from J, the junction kept 9 bases outside the gene matches. Per germline, CDR1 SNHLY and CDR2 FYNNEI. The CDR3 has 14 amino acids. The CDR3 region is CASSGGTGGRQQYF. DNA for the CDR3: TGTGCCAGCAGTGGCGGGACAGGGGGAAGGCAGCAGTACTTC.

The V gene is TRBV11-2, the J gene TRBJ2-3; a possible D gene is TRBD1 (6 bases). The CDR3 is 14 residues long. The V end was cut by 5 bases, the J end by 4 bases, with 13 bases between. Per the germline V gene, CDR1 is SGHAT and CDR2 is FQNNGV. This chain's CDR3 is CASSPRTGSDTQYF. The CDR3 DNA reads as TGTGCCAGCAGCCCCCGAACAGGGTCAGATACGCAGTATTTT.

The rearrangement uses TRBV5-6 and TRBJ2-4; 9 bases are shared with TRBD2. The germline CDR1 and CDR2 sequences are SGHDT and YYEEEE. CDR3 size: 17 residues. Unmatched junction bases numbered 14, after V lost 4 bases and J lost 6 bases. CDR3 coding DNA: TGTGCCAGCAGCACTATGACCGGGACTAGCAGGGGAAACATTCAGTACTTC. It codes for CASSTMTGTSRGNIQYF.

The rearrangement links TRBV15 to TRBJ2-5; the D gene is possibly TRBD1 (6 bases). The CDR3 spans 14 residues. From germline, CDR1 is LNHNV and CDR2 YYDKDF (reference sequence). The V end lost 6 bases, the J end lost 4 bases, and 15 bases lay between the germline ends. CDR3 DNA: TGTGCCACCAGGGGAGCGGCCAGGGGAGAGACCCAGTACTTC. Translation: CATRGAARGETQYF.

The CDR3: CASSLNQGDTEAFF. The CDR3 nucleotides are TGTGCCAGCAGCTTGAATCAGGGGGACACTGAAGCTTTCTTT. The genes are TRBV7-2 and TRBJ1-1; TRBD1 matches 7 bases. The junction had 4 bases not matched to a gene; V was cut back by 3 bases and J by 3 bases. Germline V gene sequence: CDR1 SGHTA, CDR2 FQGNSA. This CDR3 comprises 14 residues.

The V gene is TRBV7-2, the J gene TRBJ2-3, with 9 positions matching TRBD2. The CDR3 is made up of 16 amino acids. The junction had 6 bases not matched to a gene; V was cut back by 5 bases and J by 0 bases. Germline CDR1 SGHTA, CDR2 FQGNSA. CDR3 in DNA: TGTGCCAGCAGCCCAGGACTAGCGACAAGCACAGATACGCAGTATTTT. Amino acid sequence: CASSPGLATSTDTQYF.

The CDR3 bases are TGTGCCAGCAGCTTAAAAGCGACTAGCGGGAGGGCCTCCTACGAGCAGTACTTC. Translating it yields CASSLKATSGRASYEQYF. This rearrangement joins TRBV7-2 to TRBJ2-7; 14 bases align to TRBD2. The J segment lost 0 bases and the V segment lost 2 bases, leaving 6 bases of the junction unmatched. The CDR3 runs to 18 residues. From germline, CDR1 is SGHTA and CDR2 FQGNSA.